This T cell receptor (beta chain) emerged from a study of T cells in Graves' hyperthyroidism and ophthalmopathy. Turning to the study itself: Staff took peripheral blood when the initial diagnosis was made, before any treatment began. The study's findings and limits: For ophthalmopathy, model prediction preceded onset by a median 6.5 months.

The germline V gene encodes CDR1 GTSNPN and CDR2 SVGIG (reference sequence). V dropped 4 bases and J dropped 2 bases, with 18 bases sitting between them. CDR3 length: 16 residues. Amplification of TCR beta CDR3 regions was performed using RNA transcripts as template. The HTBI primer set was used in a first-round RT-PCR of the TCR CDR3. TCRdb passed the multiplex PCR reads through MiXCR, listing each CDR3 protein once. The sample has approximately 400,000 distinct CDR3 sequences, 15% to 18% seen once. Many counts were recorded for this clonotype. The antigen is unknown. PBMCs stemmed from less than 13 ml fresh peripheral blood.

This chain links TRBV30 with TRBJ1-5; no reliable D call. The sample consisted of blood. This sequence was found in a woman between 18 and 29 years old with Graves' hyperthyroidism that later progressed to Graves' ophthalmopathy. This chain's CDR3 is CAWTSKGASGNQPQHF. The DNA of the CDR3 is TGTGCCTGGACCTCAAAGGGTGCCTCGGGCAATCAGCCCCAGCATTTT.